This section outlines one T cell receptor beta chain sequence together with its context. What antigen it recognizes has not been identified. Within one base of it there is no much larger clone, and no base qualities were kept. The immunoSEQ Assay, a bias-controlled multiplex PCR, was used to amplify TCRbeta CDR3 regions from genomic DNA. The study's own analysis went as follows. The number of nucleated cells in each sample was estimated from the amplification of reference gene primers within the assay. To quantify the absolute abundance of each unique TCRbeta CDR3 rearrangement, sequence reads were collapsed and filtered. For each sample, productive Simpson clonality was calculated by taking the square root of Simpson's diversity index across productive rearrangements. Not all clones reach the TCRdb copy of this immuneACCESS table, which keeps in-frame sequences only. Checked studies attribute under half of the gap to unresolved V genes and leave the rest unexplained. V and J calls and clone size are given by that table; D and trimming were obtained from the DNA. In all, the sample holds about 380,000 clones, and 75% to 90% of those were seen once. The biggest ten clones account for 3.5% to 4% of the sample.

The record originates from a study of blood T cell repertoires in COVID-19 (TCRdb year 2020). The study in broad terms: The collaborator samples originated in the United States, Italy and Spain and spanned the acute and convalescent phases of COVID-19. Where available, HLA class I and class II types were taken from metadata supplied by the sample provider and were not determined by assay-based typing. The prospective study material was composed of cDNA or gDNA derived from T cells, B-cell-depleted T cells, or PBMCs. Deeply sampled blood TCRbeta repertoires from subjects exposed to, actively infected with, or recovered from COVID-19 were included in the dataset. The repertoires were made available in a free public database intended to serve as a resource for research on the immune response to SARS-CoV-2. Sample metadata almost always included a de-identified subject ID, COVID-19 status, age in years and sex. The samples were drawn from the first 160 participants of the ongoing ImmuneRACE study and from some 1,300 subjects provided by 6 global collaborators.

General findings and caveats noted by the study authors: Clinical and demographic metadata were provided uncurated, with the amount varying by source and participant.

Each collaborating institution followed its own protocols to collect whole blood in K2EDTA tubes. For TCRbeta analysis, collaborators shipped samples as frozen whole blood, isolated PBMCs, or DNA extracted from either of those sample types. Sequenced: peripheral blood. The TCR was taken from a woman under 30 with acute or convalescent COVID-19.

The DNA is TGCGCCAGCAGCTTCGGGGGGCAACGGACTGAAGCTTTCTTT. It is translated as CASSFGGQRTEAFF. The rearrangement combines TRBV5-1 with TRBJ1-1, with TRBD1 tentatively as D gene (6 bases match). Looking up the germline V gene yields CDR1 SGHRS and CDR2 YFSETQ. Deletion took 2 bases off V and 5 bases off J, with a span of 13 bases between the germline ends. Including cysteine and phenylalanine, the CDR3 has 14 amino acids. The CDR3 DNA has 42 bases and is translated from base 1.